These 23 T cell receptor beta chains originate from one sample sequenced in a study of cytomegalovirus exposure and HLA in healthy donors. Primers: 60 Vbeta forward and 13 Jbeta reverse. TCRdb's table, derived via immunoSEQ multiplex PCR, lists solely in-frame clones and lacks some. Of tens of thousands of clones listed, roughly 63% are singletons. The sequenced material came from PBMCs. All receptors come from a woman in her thirties or forties in good health and CMV-seropositive.

The chain joins TRBV28 to TRBJ1-1, with D possibly being TRBD1 (6 bases). The germline V gene has CDR1 MDHEN and CDR2 SYDVKM. Trimming shortened V by 7 bases and J by 2 bases, and 20 bases separated the two germline ends. This CDR3 comprises 16 residues. The CDR3 loop is CASTLSGGGQNTEAFF. In nucleotides, the CDR3 is TGTGCCAGCACCCTCTCCGGGGGGGGCCAAAACACTGAAGCTTTCTTT.

The rearrangement joins TRBV5-4 to TRBJ1-4; D call uncertain. There are 14 residues in the CDR3. With 0 bases removed from V and 7 bases from J, the gap between germline ends came to 10 bases. CDR1 and CDR2 (germline): SGHNT, YYREEE (reference sequence). CDR3 sequence: CASSLDGGAEKLFF. The CDR3 nucleotides read TGTGCCAGCAGCTTGGACGGCGGTGCTGAAAAACTGTTTTTT. The variable domain in full, with the rest retrieved from reference TRBV5-4 and TRBJ1-4, is ETGVTQSPTHLIKTRGQQVTLRCSSQSGHNTVSWYQQALGQGPQFIFQYYREEENGRGNFPPRFSGLQFPNYSSELNVNALELDDSALYLCASSLDGGAEKLFFGSGTQLSVL.

This clone was counted once. The rearrangement uses TRBV29-1 and TRBJ2-1; a possible D gene is TRBD2 (6 bases). Germline loops: CDR1 SQVTM, CDR2 ANQGSEA. Trimming pared 7 bases from V and 4 bases from J, leaving 8 bases between. CDR3 length: 11 amino acids. The CDR3 DNA is TGCAGCGCTCTAGCGTACAATGAGCAGTTCTTC. Translated, it gives CSALAYNEQFF.

The genes are TRBV12-5 and TRBJ2-3; 9 bases are a match to TRBD2. CDR3 size: 14 residues. V was clipped by 6 bases and J by 4 bases; unmatched bases: 5. Germline lookup yields CDR1 LGHNT and CDR2 FRNRAP. CDR3 protein: CASGVAGAPDTQYF. In nucleotides, the CDR3 is TGTGCTAGTGGAGTAGCGGGAGCCCCAGATACGCAGTATTTT.

This clone was observed a few times. This chain uses TRBV9 with TRBJ2-3; 11 bases are a match to TRBD2. CDR1 and CDR2 (germline): SGDLS, YYNGEE. The CDR3 extends over 15 amino acids. Germline trimming cut 1 base from V and 5 bases from J; bases unmatched to any gene: 3. In DNA, the CDR3 is TGTGCCAGCAGCGTAACTAGCGGGAGTGGAGATACGCAGTATTTT. Amino acids: CASSVTSGSGDTQYF.

This clone turned up a few times. The CDR3 bases are TGTGCCAGCAGTGAGGGGCAGGCAGCAACTAATGAAAAACTGTTTTTT. Residues: CASSEGQAATNEKLFF. The chain joins TRBV2 to TRBJ1-4, with D tentatively TRBD1 (5 bases). Germline loops: CDR1 SNHLY, CDR2 FYNNEI. V was clipped by 3 bases and J by 0 bases, with 11 bases between them. The CDR3 has 16 residues.

This chain uses TRBV7-9 with TRBJ2-3; TRBD1 matches 8 bases. Germline CDR1 reads SEHNR; CDR2 reads FQNEAQ (reference sequence). This CDR3 contains 12 residues. After removal of 5 bases from V and 5 bases from J, the junction contained 0 bases not matched to a gene. CDR3: CASSGQGDTQYF. DNA for the CDR3: TGTGCCAGCAGCGGACAGGGAGATACGCAGTATTTT. Based on the CDR3 plus reference TRBV7-9 and TRBJ2-3, the full variable domain is DTGVSQNPRHKITKRGQNVTFRCDPISEHNRLYWYRQTLGQGPEFLTYFQNEAQLEKSRLLSDRFSAERPKGSFSTLEIQRTEQGDSAMYLCASSGQGDTQYFGPGTRLTVL.

This clone has a handful of counts. The chain joins TRBV14 to TRBJ2-7; D ambiguous. Germline V CDR1 and CDR2: SGHDN, FVKESK. The V end lost 4 bases, the J end lost 1 base, and 11 bases lay between the germline ends. The CDR3 loop spans 14 amino acids. The CDR3 here is CASSLSALSYEQYF. Here the CDR3 DNA reads TGTGCCAGCAGCCTATCAGCGCTATCCTACGAGCAGTACTTC.

The chain joins TRBV27 to TRBJ2-1, with TRBD2 as a possible D gene (6 bases). V was pared by 10 bases and J by 6 bases, with 13 bases between. CDR1 and CDR2 from the germline V gene are MNHEY and SMNVEV (reference sequence). The CDR3 runs to 12 residues. The CDR3 spells CATGTPSNEQFF. CDR3 nucleotides: TGTGCCACCGGGACTCCCTCCAATGAGCAGTTCTTC.

J is TRBJ2-3 and V is TRBV5-4, with D tentatively TRBD2 (6 bases). The V gene lost 0 bases and the J gene lost 3 bases, with 8 bases spanning the gap. This CDR3 has 14 residues. Germline V CDR1 and CDR2: SGHNT, YYREEE (reference sequence). CDR3 sequence (DNA): TGTGCCAGCAGCTTGGCCGGGAGTACAGATACGCAGTATTTT. Translating gives CASSLAGSTDTQYF. Full variable domain (remainder filled in from reference TRBV5-4 and TRBJ2-3): ETGVTQSPTHLIKTRGQQVTLRCSSQSGHNTVSWYQQALGQGPQFIFQYYREEENGRGNFPPRFSGLQFPNYSSELNVNALELDDSALYLCASSLAGSTDTQYFGPGTRLTVL.

V usage is TRBV27 and J usage is TRBJ1-2, with 7 bases that match TRBD1. Trimming removed 5 bases from V and 6 bases from J; junction bases left unmatched: 6. The CDR3 covers 13 residues. Germline CDR1 and CDR2: MNHEY and SMNVEV (reference sequence). The CDR3 DNA reads as TGTGCCAGCAGTGCCAGGGGGATGGATGGCTACACCTTC. The encoded protein is CASSARGMDGYTF.

The chain couples TRBV27 to TRBJ1-1; tentative D call: TRBD1 (5 bases). The germline V and J ends were trimmed by 4 bases and 5 bases, with 11 bases remaining between them. The CDR3 length is 13 residues. Germline V gene data show CDR1 as MNHEY and CDR2 as SMNVEV (reference sequence). This chain's CDR3 is CASSSWGGTEAFF. CDR3 in DNA: TGTGCCAGCAGTTCATGGGGGGGTACTGAAGCTTTCTTT.

The V and J genes are TRBV18 and TRBJ1-2; D not resolved. The V end was cut by 2 bases, the J end by 0 bases, with 10 bases between. The length of the CDR3 is 15 residues. CDR1 is KGHSH, CDR2 LQKENI, per germline. DNA for the CDR3: TGTGCCAGCTCACCAGTACAGCCGACTAACTATGGCTACACCTTC. It encodes CASSPVQPTNYGYTF.

The chain employs TRBV27 and TRBJ2-1, with D perhaps matching TRBD1 (5 bases). Deletions cut 8 bases from V and 5 bases from J, with 13 bases between. Germline V gene data show CDR1 as MNHEY and CDR2 as SMNVEV (reference sequence). The CDR3 has 13 amino acids. The CDR3: CASGWAGNNEQFF. DNA for the CDR3: TGTGCCAGCGGTTGGGCAGGGAACAATGAGCAGTTCTTC.

The chain is built from TRBV9 and TRBJ1-5, with no clear D. The CDR3 runs to 15 residues. Trimming cost V 1 base and J 3 bases, with 11 bases left between them. CDR1 is SGDLS, CDR2 YYNGEE, per germline. CDR3 residues: CASSVSPDYNQPQHF. The CDR3 coding sequence is TGTGCCAGCAGCGTAAGCCCCGACTACAATCAGCCCCAGCATTTT.

In this sample, this clone turned up once. The chain links TRBV2 to TRBJ2-7, with 7 positions matching TRBD1. V lost 6 bases to trimming and J lost 3 bases; unmatched junction nucleotides: 2. The length of the CDR3 is 12 residues. The germline gives CDR1 SNHLY, CDR2 FYNNEI. The CDR3, as DNA: TGTGCCAGCAGCCGGGACAGCTACGAGCAGTACTTC. The encoded protein is CASSRDSYEQYF. Full variable domain (outside the CDR3, taken from reference TRBV2 and TRBJ2-7): EPEVTQTPSHQVTQMGQEVILRCVPISNHLYFYWYRQILGQKVEFLVSFYNNEISEKSEIFDDQFSVERPDGSNFTLKIRSTKLEDSAMYFCASSRDSYEQYFGPGTRLTVT.

The J gene is TRBJ1-1, the V gene TRBV2; 7 bases fit TRBD1. Germline lookup yields CDR1 SNHLY and CDR2 FYNNEI. The CDR3 loop spans 14 amino acids. J lost 4 bases, V lost 6 bases, and 8 bases had no gene match. The CDR3 protein is CASRETGLGTEAFF. CDR3 nucleotide sequence: TGTGCCAGCAGGGAGACAGGGCTAGGCACTGAAGCTTTCTTT.

This chain links TRBV6-5 with TRBJ1-1, with TRBD1 as a possible D gene (6 bases). V was pared by 7 bases and J by 6 bases, with 18 bases between. The CDR3 has 14 residues. Germline V gene lookup returns CDR1 MNHEY and CDR2 SVGAGI. The DNA for the CDR3 is TGTGCCAGCACCCTAGGGGGGGCCAGGGCTGAAGCTTTCTTT. It yields the protein CASTLGGARAEAFF.

V is TRBV7-8 and J is TRBJ2-5; tentative D call: TRBD2 (5 bases). CDR3 length equals 14 residues. Between the trimmed V and J ends, which lost 6 bases and 5 bases, there was a span of 16 bases. Per the germline V gene, CDR1 is SGHVS and CDR2 is FQNEAQ. CDR3 DNA: TGTGCCAGCAGGAAGACTACAACGAGGGAGACCCAGTACTTC. It specifies CASRKTTTRETQYF.

V usage is TRBV18 and J usage is TRBJ1-2, with D possibly matching TRBD1 (5 bases). The CDR3 is 16 amino acids. Germline loops: CDR1 KGHSH, CDR2 LQKENI. Trimming cost V 3 bases and J 0 bases, with 14 bases left between them. CDR3: CASSPENGGSNYGYTF. CDR3 DNA sequence: TGTGCCAGCTCACCCGAGAACGGGGGATCTAACTATGGCTACACCTTC.

The V call is TRBV14, the J call TRBJ1-1; the D gene is possibly TRBD1 (5 bases). Germline V gene data show CDR1 as SGHDN and CDR2 as FVKESK. The CDR3 totals 14 residues. V was shortened by 1 base and J by 8 bases, with 14 bases between the two germline ends. For the CDR3, the DNA is TGTGCCAGCAGCCAAGTCGGGGGGTCGGCCGAAGCTTTCTTT. It yields the protein CASSQVGGSAEAFF.

The chain couples TRBV27 to TRBJ2-7; tentative D call: TRBD2 (5 bases). The CDR3 is made up of 15 amino acids. Looked up from germline, CDR1 is MNHEY and CDR2 is SMNVEV (reference sequence). V shed 3 bases and J shed 2 bases, with 14 bases lying between them. CDR3 nucleotide sequence: TGTGCCAGCAGTTTGCTGAGGGAACTACCCTACGAGCAGTACTTC. Its protein product is CASSLLRELPYEQYF.

The CDR3 nucleotides read TGTGCCAGCTCACCAGCCAGGTCGAACACCGGGGAGCTGTTTTTT. Amino acids: CASSPARSNTGELFF. This chain links TRBV18 with TRBJ2-2; D is ambiguous. V lost 2 bases and J 0 bases, leaving 7 bases between the germline ends. The CDR3 totals 15 residues. Germline loops: CDR1 KGHSH, CDR2 LQKENI.